Listed below are T cell receptor beta chains from one sample, sequenced in a study of T cells in Graves' hyperthyroidism and ophthalmopathy. TCRdb analysed the multiplex PCR reads with MiXCR anew, one entry per CDR3 protein. The sample yields about 350,000 distinct CDR3 sequences, approximately 14% seen once. Sequencing was done on a sample of blood. The origin of the receptors is a woman between 25 and 40 years old with Graves' hyperthyroidism. Both conserved end residues are trimmed from each CDR3. Each record gives: J gene, V gene, CDR3 protein.

TRBJ1-5	TRBV20-1	SATTADRGYSNQPQH
TRBJ1-5	TRBV20-1	SARDQQGMSNQPQH
TRBJ2-7	TRBV12-3/TRBV12-4	ASSRDSGYEQY
TRBJ2-7	TRBV18	ASSSLGGNEQY
TRBJ1-2	TRBV7-9	ASSEGADLYGYT
TRBJ2-4	TRBV19	ASSISERGGIQY
TRBJ1-1	TRBV2	ASRPSEGTGVF
TRBJ2-1	TRBV5-1	ASSLQPVEEQF
TRBJ1-5	TRBV12-5	ASGLSWRPQH
TRBJ2-1	TRBV6-1	ASSPSGPLREQF
TRBJ1-2	TRBV30	AWSPIGTATVSYT
TRBJ2-2	TRBV19	ASSMEVGELF
TRBJ1-2	TRBV9	ASSGEGGGYT
TRBJ2-7	TRBV7-2	ASSLLQSYEQY
TRBJ2-1	TRBV5-6	ASSFRGSGYNEQF
TRBJ2-3	TRBV27	ASSFSMDTQY
TRBJ1-1	TRBV4-1	ASSHPQLNTEAF
TRBJ1-1	TRBV11-2	ASSLDRAGFSF
TRBJ2-3	TRBV5-1	ASSLARDTDTQY
TRBJ1-2	TRBV30	ARTKGKGYT
TRBJ1-1	TRBV7-3	ASSLAPGVAF
TRBJ2-1	TRBV20-1	SAKPGTAGYNEQF
TRBJ2-1	TRBV29-1	SVRPRDYNNEQF
TRBJ2-7	TRBV19	ASGDGGYYEQY
TRBJ1-3	TRBV12-3/TRBV12-4	ASRPSGNTIY
TRBJ1-1	TRBV19	ASRTGNMNTEAF
TRBJ1-4	TRBV4-1	ASSQDFGRGEKLF
TRBJ2-5	TRBV19	ASSSDRRKETQY
TRBJ2-6	TRBV12-3/TRBV12-4	ASTGSGANVLT
TRBJ1-1	TRBV11-2	ASSSNQGEVYTEAF
TRBJ1-6	TRBV27	ASSLSAGSRDNSPLH
TRBJ2-3	TRBV5-4	ASSLGLAGGPRTQY
TRBJ2-1	TRBV2	ASRSAGPEQF
TRBJ2-1	TRBV9	ASSVEGGFYNEQF
TRBJ2-3	TRBV9	ASSPLAGDNTQY
TRBJ1-4	TRBV11-2	ASSLTGATNEKLF
TRBJ2-2	TRBV19	ASSIDLMGELF
TRBJ1-5	TRBV28	AGSFVYQPQH
TRBJ2-3	TRBV9	ASSVGGRLDTQY
TRBJ2-2	TRBV5-1	ATIDRPGELF
TRBJ2-7	TRBV7-9	ASSLAGGGRANEQY
TRBJ2-3	TRBV12-3/TRBV12-4	ASSLGERDTQY
TRBJ1-2	TRBV6-1	ASSKRTGYNGYT
TRBJ1-1	TRBV20-1	SATDRGFKNTEAF
TRBJ2-5	TRBV6-1	ASSAGTSGEETQY